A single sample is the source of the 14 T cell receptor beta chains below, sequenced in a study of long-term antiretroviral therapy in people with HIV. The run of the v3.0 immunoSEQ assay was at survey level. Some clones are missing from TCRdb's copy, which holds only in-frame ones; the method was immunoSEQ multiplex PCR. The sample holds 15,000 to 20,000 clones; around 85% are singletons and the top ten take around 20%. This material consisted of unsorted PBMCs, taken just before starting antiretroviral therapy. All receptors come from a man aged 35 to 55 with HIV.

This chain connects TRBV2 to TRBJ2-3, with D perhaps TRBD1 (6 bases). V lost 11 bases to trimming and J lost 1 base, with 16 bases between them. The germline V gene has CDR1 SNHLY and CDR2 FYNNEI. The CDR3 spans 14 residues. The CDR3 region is CAARRAGGTDTQYF. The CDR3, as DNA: TGTGCCGCGCGGCGGGCAGGGGGCACAGATACGCAGTATTTT. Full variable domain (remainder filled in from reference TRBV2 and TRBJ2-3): EPEVTQTPSHQVTQMGQEVILRCVPISNHLYFYWYRQILGQKVEFLVSFYNNEISEKSEIFDDQFSVERPDGSNFTLKIRSTKLEDSAMYFCAARRAGGTDTQYFGPGTRLTVL.

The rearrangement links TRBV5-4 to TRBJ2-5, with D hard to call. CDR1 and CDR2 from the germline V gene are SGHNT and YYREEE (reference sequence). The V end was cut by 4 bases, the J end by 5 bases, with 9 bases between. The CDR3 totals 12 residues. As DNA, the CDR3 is TGTGCCAGCAGCCGAGATGAGGAGACCCAGTACTTC. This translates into CASSRDEETQYF.

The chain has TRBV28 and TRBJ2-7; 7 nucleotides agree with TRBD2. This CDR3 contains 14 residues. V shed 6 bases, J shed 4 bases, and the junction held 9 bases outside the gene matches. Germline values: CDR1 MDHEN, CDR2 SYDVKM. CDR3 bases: TGTGCCAGCAGCCTCCGCGGCGGGAGTTACGAGCAGTACTTC. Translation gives CASSLRGGSYEQYF.

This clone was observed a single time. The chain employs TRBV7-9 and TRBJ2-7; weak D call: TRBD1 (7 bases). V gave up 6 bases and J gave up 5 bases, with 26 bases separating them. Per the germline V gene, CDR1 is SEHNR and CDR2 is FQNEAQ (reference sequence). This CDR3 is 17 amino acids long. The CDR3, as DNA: TGTGCCAGCAGTTTTCCGGAGGGGGCGGCCTTCCCCGACGAGCAGTACTTC. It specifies CASSFPEGAAFPDEQYF.

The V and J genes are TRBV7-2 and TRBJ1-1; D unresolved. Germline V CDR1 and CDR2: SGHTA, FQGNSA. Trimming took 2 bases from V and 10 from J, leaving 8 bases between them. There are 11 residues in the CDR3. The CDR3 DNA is TGTGCCAGCAGCTTACGTCGAGGAGCTTTCTTT. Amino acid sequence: CASSLRRGAFF.

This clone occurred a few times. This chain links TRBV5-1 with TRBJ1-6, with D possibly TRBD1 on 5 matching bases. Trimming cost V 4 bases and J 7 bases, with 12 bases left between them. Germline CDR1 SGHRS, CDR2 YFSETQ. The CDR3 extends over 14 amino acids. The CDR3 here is CASSARGENSPLHF. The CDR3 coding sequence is TGCGCCAGCAGCGCCCGGGGGGAGAATTCACCCCTCCACTTT.

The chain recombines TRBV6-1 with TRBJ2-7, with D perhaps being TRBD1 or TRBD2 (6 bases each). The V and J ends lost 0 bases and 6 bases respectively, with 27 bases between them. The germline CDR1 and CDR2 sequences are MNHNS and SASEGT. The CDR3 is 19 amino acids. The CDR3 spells CASSEAPLGAQGGSAEQYF. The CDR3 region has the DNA TGTGCCAGCAGTGAAGCCCCTCTCGGGGCACAGGGAGGATCTGCCGAGCAGTACTTC.

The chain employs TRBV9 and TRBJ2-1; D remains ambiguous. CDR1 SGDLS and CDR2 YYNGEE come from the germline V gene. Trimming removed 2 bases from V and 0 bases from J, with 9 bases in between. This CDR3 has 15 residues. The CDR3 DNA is TGTGCCAGCAGCGTTAAAATTAGCTCCTACAATGAGCAGTTCTTC. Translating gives CASSVKISSYNEQFF.

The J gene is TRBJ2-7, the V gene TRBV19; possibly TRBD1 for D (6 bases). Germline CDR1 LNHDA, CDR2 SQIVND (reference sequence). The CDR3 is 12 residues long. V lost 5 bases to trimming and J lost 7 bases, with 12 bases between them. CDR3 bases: TGTGCCAGTAGTGACAGGCCGGGGGAGCAGTACTTC. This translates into CASSDRPGEQYF.

The CDR3 sequence: CAWSVRAWSGNTIYF. The DNA of the CDR3 is TGTGCCTGGAGTGTACGGGCCTGGTCTGGAAACACCATATATTTT. The gene calls are TRBV30 and TRBJ1-3, with D uncertain. Trimming cost V 0 bases and J 1 base, with 10 bases left between them. The germline V gene has CDR1 GTSNPN and CDR2 SVGIG (reference sequence). The CDR3 has 15 amino acids.

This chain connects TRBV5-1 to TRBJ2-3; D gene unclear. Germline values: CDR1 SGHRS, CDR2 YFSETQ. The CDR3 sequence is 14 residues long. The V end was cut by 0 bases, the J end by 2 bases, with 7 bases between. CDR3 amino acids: CASSLERPTDTQYF. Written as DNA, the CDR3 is TGCGCCAGCAGCTTGGAACGGCCCACAGATACGCAGTATTTT.

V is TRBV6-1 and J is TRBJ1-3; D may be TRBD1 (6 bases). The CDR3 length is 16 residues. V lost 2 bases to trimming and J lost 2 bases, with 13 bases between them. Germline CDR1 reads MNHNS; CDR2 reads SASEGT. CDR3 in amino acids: CASSETGSLAGNTIYF. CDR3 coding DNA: TGTGCCAGCAGTGAAACAGGGTCCCTAGCTGGAAACACCATATATTTT.

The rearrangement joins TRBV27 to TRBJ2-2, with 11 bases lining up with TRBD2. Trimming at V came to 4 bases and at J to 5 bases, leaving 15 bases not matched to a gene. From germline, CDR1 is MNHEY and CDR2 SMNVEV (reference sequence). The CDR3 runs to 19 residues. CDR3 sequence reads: CASSYFPLAGGPLTGELFF. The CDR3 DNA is TGTGCCAGCAGTTATTTTCCCTTAGCGGGAGGGCCTTTAACCGGGGAGCTGTTTTTT.

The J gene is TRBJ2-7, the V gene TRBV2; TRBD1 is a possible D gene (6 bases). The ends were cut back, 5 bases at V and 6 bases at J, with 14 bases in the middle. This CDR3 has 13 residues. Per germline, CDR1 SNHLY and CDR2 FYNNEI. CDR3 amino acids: CASSPQGISEQYF. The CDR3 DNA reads TGTGCCAGCAGTCCCCAGGGGATAAGCGAGCAGTACTTC.